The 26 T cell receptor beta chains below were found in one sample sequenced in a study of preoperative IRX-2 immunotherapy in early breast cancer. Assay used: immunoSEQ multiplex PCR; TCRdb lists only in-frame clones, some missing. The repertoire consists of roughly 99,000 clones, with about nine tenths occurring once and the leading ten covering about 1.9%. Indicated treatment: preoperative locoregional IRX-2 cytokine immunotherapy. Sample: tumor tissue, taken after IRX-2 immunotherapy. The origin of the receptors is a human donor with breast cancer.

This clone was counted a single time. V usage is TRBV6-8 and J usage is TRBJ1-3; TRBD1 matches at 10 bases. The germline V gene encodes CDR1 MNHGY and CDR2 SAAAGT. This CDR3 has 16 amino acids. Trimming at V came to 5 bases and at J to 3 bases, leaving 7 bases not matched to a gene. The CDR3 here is CASSPDRGQDGNTIYF. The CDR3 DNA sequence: TGTGCCAGCAGTCCCGACAGGGGGCAAGATGGAAACACCATATATTTT.

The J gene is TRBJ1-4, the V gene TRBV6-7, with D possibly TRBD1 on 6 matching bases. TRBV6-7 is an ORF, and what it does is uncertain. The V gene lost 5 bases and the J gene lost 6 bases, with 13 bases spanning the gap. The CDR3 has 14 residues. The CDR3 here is CASSEGGRDEKLFF. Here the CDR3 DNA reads TGTGCCAGCAGTGAAGGGGGTCGGGATGAAAAACTGTTTTTT.

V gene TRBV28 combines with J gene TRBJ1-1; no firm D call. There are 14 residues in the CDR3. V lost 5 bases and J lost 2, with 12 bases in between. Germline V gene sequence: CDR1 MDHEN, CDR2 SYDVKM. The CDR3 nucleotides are TGTGCCAGCAGTCCCGGACGGATAAACACTGAAGCTTTCTTT. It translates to CASSPGRINTEAFF.

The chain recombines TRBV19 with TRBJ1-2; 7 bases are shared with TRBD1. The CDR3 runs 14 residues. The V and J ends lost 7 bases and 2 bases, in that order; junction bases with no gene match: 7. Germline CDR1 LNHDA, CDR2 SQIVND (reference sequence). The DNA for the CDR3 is TGTGCCAGTATGGGAACAGGGGCAAACTATGGCTACACCTTC. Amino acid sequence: CASMGTGANYGYTF.

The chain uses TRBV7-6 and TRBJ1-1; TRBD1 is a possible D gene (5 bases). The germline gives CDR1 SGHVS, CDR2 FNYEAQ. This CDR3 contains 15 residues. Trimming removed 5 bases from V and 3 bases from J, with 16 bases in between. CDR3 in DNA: TGTGCCAGCAGCCGGCGGGGTGGGGGTTACACTGAAGCTTTCTTT. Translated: CASSRRGGGYTEAFF.

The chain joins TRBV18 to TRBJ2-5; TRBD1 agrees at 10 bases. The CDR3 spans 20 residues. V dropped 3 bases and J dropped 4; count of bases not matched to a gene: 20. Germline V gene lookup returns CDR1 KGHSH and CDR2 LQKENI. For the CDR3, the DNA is TGTGCCAGCTCACCTCCCAACCGAACTCCGGGACAGGGGATCAGAGAGACCCAGTACTTC. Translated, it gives CASSPPNRTPGQGIRETQYF. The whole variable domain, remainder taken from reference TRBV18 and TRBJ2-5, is NAGVMQNPRHLVRRRGQEARLRCSPMKGHSHVYWYRQLPEEGLKFMVYLQKENIIDESGMPKERFSAEFPKEGPSILRIQQVVRGDSAAYFCASSPPNRTPGQGIRETQYFGPGTRLLVL.

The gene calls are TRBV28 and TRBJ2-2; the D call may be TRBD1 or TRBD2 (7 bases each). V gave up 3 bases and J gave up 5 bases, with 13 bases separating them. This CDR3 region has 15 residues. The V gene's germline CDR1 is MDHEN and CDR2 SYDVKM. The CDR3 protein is CASSFFQGGTGELFF. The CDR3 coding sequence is TGTGCCAGCAGTTTCTTTCAGGGGGGGACCGGGGAGCTGTTTTTT.

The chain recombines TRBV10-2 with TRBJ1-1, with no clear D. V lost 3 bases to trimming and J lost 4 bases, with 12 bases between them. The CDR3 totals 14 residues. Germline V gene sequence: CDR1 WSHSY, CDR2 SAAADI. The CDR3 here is CASSDWSEGTEAFF. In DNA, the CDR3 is TGCGCCAGCAGTGATTGGTCTGAGGGCACTGAAGCTTTCTTT.

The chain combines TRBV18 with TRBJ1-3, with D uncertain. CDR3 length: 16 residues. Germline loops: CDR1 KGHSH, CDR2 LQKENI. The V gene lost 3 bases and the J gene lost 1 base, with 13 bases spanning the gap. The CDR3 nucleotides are TGTGCCAGCTCACCGGGCCCTACTTTGTCTGGAAACACCATATATTTT. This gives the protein CASSPGPTLSGNTIYF.

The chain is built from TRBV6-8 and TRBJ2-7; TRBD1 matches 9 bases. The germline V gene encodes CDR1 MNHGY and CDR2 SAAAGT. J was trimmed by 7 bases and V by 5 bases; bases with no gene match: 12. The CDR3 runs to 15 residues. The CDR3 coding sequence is TGTGCCAGCAGTGTGGGGACAGGGAGAATGTTTGAGCAGTACTTC. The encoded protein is CASSVGTGRMFEQYF.

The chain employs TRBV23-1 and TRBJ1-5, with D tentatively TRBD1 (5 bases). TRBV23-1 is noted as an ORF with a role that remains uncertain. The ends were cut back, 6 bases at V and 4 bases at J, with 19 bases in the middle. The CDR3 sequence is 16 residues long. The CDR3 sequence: CASSPAPGPGNQPQHF. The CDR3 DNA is TGCGCCAGCAGCCCGGCCCCGGGCCCAGGGAATCAGCCCCAGCATTTT.

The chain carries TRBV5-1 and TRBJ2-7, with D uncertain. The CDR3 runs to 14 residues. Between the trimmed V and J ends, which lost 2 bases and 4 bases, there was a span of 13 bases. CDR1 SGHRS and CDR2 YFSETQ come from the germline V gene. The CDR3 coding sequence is TGCGCCAGCAGCTTACCGGCTATACCTTACGAGCAGTACTTC. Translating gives CASSLPAIPYEQYF.

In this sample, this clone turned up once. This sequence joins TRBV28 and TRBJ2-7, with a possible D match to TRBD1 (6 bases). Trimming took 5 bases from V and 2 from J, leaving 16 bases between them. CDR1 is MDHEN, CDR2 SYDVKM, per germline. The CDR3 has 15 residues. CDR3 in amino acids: CASSPQGTGTYEQYF. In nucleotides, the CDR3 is TGTGCCAGCAGTCCCCAGGGGACGGGGACCTACGAGCAGTACTTC.

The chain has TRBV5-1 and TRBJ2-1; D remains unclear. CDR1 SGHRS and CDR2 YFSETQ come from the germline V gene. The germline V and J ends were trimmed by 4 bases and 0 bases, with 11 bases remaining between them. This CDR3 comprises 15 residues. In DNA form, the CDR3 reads TGCGCCAGCAGCATCAGAATGAGCTCCTACAATGAGCAGTTCTTC. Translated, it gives CASSIRMSSYNEQFF.

This CDR3 reads CASSHQGSGTEAFF. The CDR3 nucleotides read TGTGCCAGCAGCCATCAGGGATCGGGCACTGAAGCTTTCTTT. This chain uses TRBV7-7 with TRBJ1-1, with TRBD1 as a possible D gene (5 bases). The V end was cut by 5 bases, the J end by 4 bases, with 14 bases between. The CDR3 has 14 amino acids. The V gene's germline CDR1 is SSHAT and CDR2 FNYEAQ (reference sequence).

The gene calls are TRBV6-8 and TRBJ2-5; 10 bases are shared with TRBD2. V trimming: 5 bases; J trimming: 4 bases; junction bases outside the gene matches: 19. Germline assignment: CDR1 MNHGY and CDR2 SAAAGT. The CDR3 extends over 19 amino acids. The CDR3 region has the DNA TGTGCCAGCAGTGAGCGATGGACTAGCGGATCCCCGTCGGGAGAGACCCAGTACTTC. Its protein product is CASSERWTSGSPSGETQYF.

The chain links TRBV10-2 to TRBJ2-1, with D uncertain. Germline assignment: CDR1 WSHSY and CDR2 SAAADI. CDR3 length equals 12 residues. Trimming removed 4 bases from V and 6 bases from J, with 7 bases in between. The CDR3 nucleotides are TGCGCCAGCAGTGGCTGGGGCAATGAGCAGTTCTTC. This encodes CASSGWGNEQFF.

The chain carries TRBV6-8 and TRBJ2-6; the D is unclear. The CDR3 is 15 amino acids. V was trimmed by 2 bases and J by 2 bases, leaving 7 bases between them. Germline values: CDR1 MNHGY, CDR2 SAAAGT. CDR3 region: CASSYPPPGANVLTF. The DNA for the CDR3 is TGTGCCAGCAGTTACCCCCCCCCTGGGGCCAACGTCCTGACTTTC.

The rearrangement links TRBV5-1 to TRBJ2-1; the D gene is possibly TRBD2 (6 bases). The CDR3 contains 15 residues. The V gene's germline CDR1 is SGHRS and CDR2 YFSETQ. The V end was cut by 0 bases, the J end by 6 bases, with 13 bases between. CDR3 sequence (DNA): TGCGCCAGCAGCTTGGTGTCTGGAGGGGCCAATGAGCAGTTCTTC. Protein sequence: CASSLVSGGANEQFF.

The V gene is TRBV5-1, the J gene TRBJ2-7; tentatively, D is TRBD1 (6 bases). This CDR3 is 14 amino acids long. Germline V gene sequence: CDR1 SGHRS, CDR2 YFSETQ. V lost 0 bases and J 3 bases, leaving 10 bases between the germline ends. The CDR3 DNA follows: TGCGCCAGCAGCTTGGAACAGGGACGCTACGAGCAGTACTTC. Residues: CASSLEQGRYEQYF.

CDR3: CASASVSGANVLTF. CDR3 sequence (DNA): TGTGCGAGCGCGTCCGTCTCTGGGGCCAACGTCCTGACTTTC. The chain couples TRBV14 to TRBJ2-6; D not certain. Germline CDR1 SGHDN, CDR2 FVKESK. The CDR3 runs 14 residues. Variable domain in full (rest from reference TRBV14 and TRBJ2-6): EAGVTQFPSHSVIEKGQTVTLRCDPISGHDNLYWYRRVMGKEIKFLLHFVKESKQDESGMPNNRFLAERTGGTYSTLKVQPAELEDSGVYFCASASVSGANVLTFGAGSRLTVL.

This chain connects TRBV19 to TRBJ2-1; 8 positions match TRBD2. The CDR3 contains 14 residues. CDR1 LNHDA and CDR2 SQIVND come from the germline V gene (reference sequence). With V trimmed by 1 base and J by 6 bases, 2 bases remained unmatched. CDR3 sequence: CASSIVAGTNEQFF. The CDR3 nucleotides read TGTGCCAGTAGTATAGTAGCGGGAACCAATGAGCAGTTCTTC.

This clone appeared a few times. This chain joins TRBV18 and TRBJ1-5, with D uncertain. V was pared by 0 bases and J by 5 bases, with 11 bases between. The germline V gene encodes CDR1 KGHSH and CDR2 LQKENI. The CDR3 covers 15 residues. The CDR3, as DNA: TGTGCCAGCTCACCACCTGGTCGCAGTGATCAGCCCCAGCATTTT. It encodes CASSPPGRSDQPQHF.

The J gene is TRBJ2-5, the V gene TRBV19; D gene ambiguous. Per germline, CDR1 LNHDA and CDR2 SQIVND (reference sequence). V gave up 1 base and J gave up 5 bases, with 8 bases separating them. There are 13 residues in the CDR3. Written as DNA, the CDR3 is TGTGCCAGTAGTATAGGACTTGCCGAGACCCAGTACTTC. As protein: CASSIGLAETQYF.

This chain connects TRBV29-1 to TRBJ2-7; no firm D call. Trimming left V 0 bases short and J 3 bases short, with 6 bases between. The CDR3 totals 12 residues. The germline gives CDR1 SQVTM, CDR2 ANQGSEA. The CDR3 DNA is TGCAGCGTTGAAGAGGGATTCTACGAGCAGTACTTC. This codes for CSVEEGFYEQYF.

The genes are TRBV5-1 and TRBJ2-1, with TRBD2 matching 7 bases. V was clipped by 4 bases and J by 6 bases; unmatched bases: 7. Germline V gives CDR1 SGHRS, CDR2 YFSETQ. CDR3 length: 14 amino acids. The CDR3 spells CASSLGLEGNEQFF. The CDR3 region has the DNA TGCGCCAGCAGCCTCGGACTAGAGGGCAATGAGCAGTTCTTC.